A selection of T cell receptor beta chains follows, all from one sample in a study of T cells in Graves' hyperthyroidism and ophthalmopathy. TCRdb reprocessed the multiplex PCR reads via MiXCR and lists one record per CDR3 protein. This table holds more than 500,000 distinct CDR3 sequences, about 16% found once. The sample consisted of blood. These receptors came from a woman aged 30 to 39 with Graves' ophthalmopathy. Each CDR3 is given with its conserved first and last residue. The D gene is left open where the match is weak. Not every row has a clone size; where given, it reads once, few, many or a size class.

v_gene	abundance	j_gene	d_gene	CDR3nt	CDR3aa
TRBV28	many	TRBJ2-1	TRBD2	TGTGCCAGCAGTTTATACGGCGGGGGCAATGAGCAGTTCTTC	CASSLYGGGNEQFF
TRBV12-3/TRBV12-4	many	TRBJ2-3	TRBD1	TGTGCCAGCAGTTTAGGAAAGGGCAGGGGGCAAGATACGCAGTATTTT	CASSLGKGRGQDTQYF
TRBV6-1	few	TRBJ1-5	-	TGTGCCAGCAGTGAAGGGGCAGTAAGCAATCAGCCCCAGCATTTT	CASSEGAVSNQPQHF
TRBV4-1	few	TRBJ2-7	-	TGCGCCAGCAGCCATGTATCCGGGACGGGAACCTACGAGCAGTACTTC	CASSHVSGTGTYEQYF
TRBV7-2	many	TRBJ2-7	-	TGTGCCAGCAGCCATTATAGCCTCAGCTCCTACGAGCAGTACTTC	CASSHYSLSSYEQYF
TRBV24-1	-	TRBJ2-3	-	TGTGCCACCAGTGATTTCCGTAGCCCCACAGATACGCAGTATTTT	CATSDFRSPTDTQYF
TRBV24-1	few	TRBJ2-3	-	TGTGCCACGGGACGGTCAGCGGCACTTAGCACAGATACGCAGTATTTT	CATGRSAALSTDTQYF
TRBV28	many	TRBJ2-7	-	TGTGCCAGCAGGTCTATCGGGGGCCGGGCCTGGCAGTACTTC	CASRSIGGRAWQYF
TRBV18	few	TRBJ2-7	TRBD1	TGTGCCAGCTCACCACGGACAGGGGTTAGATACGAGCAGTACTTC	CASSPRTGVRYEQYF
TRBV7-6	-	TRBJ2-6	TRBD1	TGTGCCAGCAGCTTATTATTAGGGCAGGGGGCTGGGGCCAACGTCCTGACTTTC	CASSLLLGQGAGANVLTF
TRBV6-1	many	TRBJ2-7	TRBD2	TGTGCCAGCAGAACCCGACCGGGAGGCTACGAGCAGTACTTC	CASRTRPGGYEQYF
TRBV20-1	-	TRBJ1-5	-	TGCAGTGCTAGCATAGATTGGTCCCAGCATTTT	CSASIDWSQHF
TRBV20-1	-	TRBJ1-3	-	TGCAGTGCTAGAGAAAGGCCCAGGCCAGGAAACACCATATATTTT	CSARERPRPGNTIYF
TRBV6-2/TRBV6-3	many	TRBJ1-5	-	TGTGCCAGCAGTTACTATAGCAATCAGCCCCAGCATTTT	CASSYYSNQPQHF
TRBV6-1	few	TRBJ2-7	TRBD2	TGTGCCAGCAGTGCTATCGGCGGGAGCTACGAGCAGTACTTC	CASSAIGGSYEQYF
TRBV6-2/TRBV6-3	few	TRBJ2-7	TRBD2	TGTGCCACCGAGTCTAGCGGGAGCGACGAGCAGTACTTC	CATESSGSDEQYF
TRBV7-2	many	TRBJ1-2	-	TGTGCCAGCAGCTTCGGGGGCGGGGTTCGCTATGGCTACACCTTC	CASSFGGGVRYGYTF
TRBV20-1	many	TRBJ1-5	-	TGCAGTGCTAGAGATTTTAGGGTCGGTTTAAATCAGCCCCAGCATTTT	CSARDFRVGLNQPQHF
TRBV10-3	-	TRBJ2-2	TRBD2	TGTGCCATCAGTGATAAAACTAGCGGGAGGTTAGCCGGGGAGCTGTTTTTT	CAISDKTSGRLAGELFF
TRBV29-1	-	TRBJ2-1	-	TGCAGCGTTGAGCCCACTGGCGGAGGTGAGCAGTTCTTC	CSVEPTGGGEQFF
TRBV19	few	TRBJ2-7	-	TGTGCCAGTAGTATGTCAGGCTACGAGCAGTACTTC	CASSMSGYEQYF
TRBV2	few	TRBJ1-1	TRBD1	TGTGCCAGCAGATGGGACAGGGGCAACACTGAAGCTTTCTTT	CASRWDRGNTEAFF